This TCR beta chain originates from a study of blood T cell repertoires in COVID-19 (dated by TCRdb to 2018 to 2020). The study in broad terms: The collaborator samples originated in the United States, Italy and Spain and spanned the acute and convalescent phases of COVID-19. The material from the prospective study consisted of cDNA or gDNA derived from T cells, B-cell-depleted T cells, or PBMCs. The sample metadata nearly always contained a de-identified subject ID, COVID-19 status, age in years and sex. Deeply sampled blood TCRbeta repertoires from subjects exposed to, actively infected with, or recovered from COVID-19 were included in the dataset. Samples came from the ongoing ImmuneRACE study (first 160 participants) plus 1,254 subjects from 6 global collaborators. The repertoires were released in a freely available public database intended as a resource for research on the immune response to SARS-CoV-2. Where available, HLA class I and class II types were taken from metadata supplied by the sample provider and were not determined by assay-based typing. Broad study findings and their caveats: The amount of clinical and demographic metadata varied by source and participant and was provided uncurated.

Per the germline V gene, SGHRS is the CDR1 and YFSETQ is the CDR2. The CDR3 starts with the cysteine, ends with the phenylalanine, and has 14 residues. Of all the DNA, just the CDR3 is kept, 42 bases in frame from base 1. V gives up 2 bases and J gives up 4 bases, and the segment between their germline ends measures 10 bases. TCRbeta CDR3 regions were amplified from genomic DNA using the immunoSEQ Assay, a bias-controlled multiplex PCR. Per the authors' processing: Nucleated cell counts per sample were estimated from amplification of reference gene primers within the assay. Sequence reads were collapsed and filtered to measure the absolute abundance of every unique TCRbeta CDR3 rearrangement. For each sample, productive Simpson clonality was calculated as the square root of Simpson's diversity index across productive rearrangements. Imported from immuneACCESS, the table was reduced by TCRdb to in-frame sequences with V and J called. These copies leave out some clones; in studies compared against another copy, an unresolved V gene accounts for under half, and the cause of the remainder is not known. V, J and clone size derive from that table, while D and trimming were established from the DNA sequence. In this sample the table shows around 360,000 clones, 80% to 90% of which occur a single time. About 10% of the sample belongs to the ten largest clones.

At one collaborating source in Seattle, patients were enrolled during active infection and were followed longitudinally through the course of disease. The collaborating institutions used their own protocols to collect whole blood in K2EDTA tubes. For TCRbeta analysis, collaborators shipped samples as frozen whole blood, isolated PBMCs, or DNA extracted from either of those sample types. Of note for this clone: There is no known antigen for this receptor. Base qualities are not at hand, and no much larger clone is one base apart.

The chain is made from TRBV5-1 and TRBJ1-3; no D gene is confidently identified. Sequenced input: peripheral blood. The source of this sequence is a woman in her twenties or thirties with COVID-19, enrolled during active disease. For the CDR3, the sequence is CASSLGETGNTIYF. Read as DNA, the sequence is TGCGCCAGCAGCTTAGGAGAAACGGGAAACACCATATATTTT.